The rows below give T cell receptor beta chains drawn from one sample of a study of blood T cells in healthy people across ages. One entry per CDR3 protein results from TCRdb running MiXCR on the 5' RACE reads. Among 850,000 to 1,100,000 distinct CDR3 sequences listed, around two fifths were seen once. Sequencing was carried out using blood. These receptor sequences come from a man aged 18 to 30 in good health. Both conserved end residues are part of each CDR3. D genes are given only for firm matches. Not every row has a clone size; where given, it reads once, few, many or a size class.

v_gene,abundance,j_gene,d_gene,CDR3nt,CDR3aa
TRBV6-6,NA,TRBJ1-2,NA,TGTGCCAGTTCGGACCGACTTTCCTCCTATGGCTACACCTTC,CASSDRLSSYGYTF
TRBV6-2/TRBV6-3,few,TRBJ2-4,NA,TGTGCCAGCAGCCCCCCAGCGAACATTCAGTACTTC,CASSPPANIQYF
TRBV6-6,few,TRBJ1-4,NA,TGTGCCAGCAGCCGACAGGAGACGAATGAAAAACTGTTTTTT,CASSRQETNEKLFF
TRBV20-1,few,TRBJ2-3,TRBD2,TGCAGTGCTAGAGACCTAGCGGCCGTAACAGATACGCAGTATTTT,CSARDLAAVTDTQYF
TRBV5-1,NA,TRBJ2-4,TRBD2,TGCGCCAGCAGCTTGACCGGGACTAGCGGGGCGGCCAAAAACATTCAGTACTTC,CASSLTGTSGAAKNIQYF
TRBV4-3,NA,TRBJ2-3,NA,TGCGCCAGCAGCCAAGATCAGGGATCATATAGCACAGATACGCAGTATTTT,CASSQDQGSYSTDTQYF
TRBV5-1,NA,TRBJ1-4,NA,TGCGCCAGCGGTGCGGGGAAAATAAATGAAAAACTGTTTTTT,CASGAGKINEKLFF
TRBV7-2,NA,TRBJ2-1,TRBD2,TGTGCCAGCAGCCAATATGGGGCTAGCGGAGAGCAGTTCTTC,CASSQYGASGEQFF
TRBV6-1,few,TRBJ2-3,TRBD2,TGTGCCAGCAGGACTAGCGGGGGGGCTGTAGATACGCAGTATTTT,CASRTSGGAVDTQYF
TRBV10-3,few,TRBJ2-7,NA,TGTGCCATCTGGGCTTGGGCCCGTCACGAGCAGTACTTC,CAIWAWARHEQYF
TRBV7-6,NA,TRBJ2-7,NA,TGTGCCAGCAGCTTGGGCCAGGCAAGTCTGACCTACGAGCAGTACTTC,CASSLGQASLTYEQYF
TRBV12-3/TRBV12-4,many,TRBJ1-2,NA,TGTGCCAGCAGTTTAGGTCCAGGACCCCGACGGGACGGCTACACCTTC,CASSLGPGPRRDGYTF